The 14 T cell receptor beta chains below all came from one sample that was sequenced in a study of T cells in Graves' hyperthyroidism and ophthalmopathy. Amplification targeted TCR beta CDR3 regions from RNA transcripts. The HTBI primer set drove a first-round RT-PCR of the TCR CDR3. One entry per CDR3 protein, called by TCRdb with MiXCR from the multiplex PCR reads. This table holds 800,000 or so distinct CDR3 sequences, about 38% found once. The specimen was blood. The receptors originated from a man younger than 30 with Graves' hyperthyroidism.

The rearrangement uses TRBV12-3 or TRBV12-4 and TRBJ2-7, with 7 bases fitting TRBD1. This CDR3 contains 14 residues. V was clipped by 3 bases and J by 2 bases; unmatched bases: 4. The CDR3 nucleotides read TGTGCCAGCAGTTTCGACAGGGTAGCCTACGAGCAGTACTTC. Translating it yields CASSFDRVAYEQYF.

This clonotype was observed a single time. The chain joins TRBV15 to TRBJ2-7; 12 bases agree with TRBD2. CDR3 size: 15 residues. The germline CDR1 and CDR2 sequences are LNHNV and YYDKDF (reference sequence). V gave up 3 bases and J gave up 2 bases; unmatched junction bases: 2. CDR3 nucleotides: TGTGCCACCAGCAGCTCTAGCGGGGGGGCCTACGAGCAGTACTTC. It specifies CATSSSSGGAYEQYF.

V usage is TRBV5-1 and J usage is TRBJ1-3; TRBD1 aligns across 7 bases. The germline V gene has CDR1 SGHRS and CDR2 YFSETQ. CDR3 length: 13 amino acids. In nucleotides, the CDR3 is TGCGCATGCGCCGGGACAGTTGGAAACACCATATATTTT. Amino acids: CACAGTVGNTIYF.

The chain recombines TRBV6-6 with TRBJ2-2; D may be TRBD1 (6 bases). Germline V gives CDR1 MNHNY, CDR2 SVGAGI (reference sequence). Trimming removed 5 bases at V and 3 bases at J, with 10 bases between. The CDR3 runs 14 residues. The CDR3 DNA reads TGTGCCAGCAGTGACCACAGGGACACCGGGGAGCTGTTTTTT. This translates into CASSDHRDTGELFF.

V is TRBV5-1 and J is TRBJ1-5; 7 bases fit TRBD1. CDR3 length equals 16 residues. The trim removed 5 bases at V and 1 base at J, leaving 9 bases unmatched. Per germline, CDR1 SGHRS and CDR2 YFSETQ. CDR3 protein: CASSLQTGSSNQPQHF. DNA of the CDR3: TGCGCCAGCAGTCTCCAGACAGGGTCAAGCAATCAGCCCCAGCATTTT.

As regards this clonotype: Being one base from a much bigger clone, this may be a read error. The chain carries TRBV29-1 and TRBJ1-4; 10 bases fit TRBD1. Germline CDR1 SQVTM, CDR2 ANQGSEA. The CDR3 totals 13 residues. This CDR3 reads CSAGQGDNEKLLF. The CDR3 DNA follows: TGCAGCGCCGGACAGGGGGATAATGAAAAACTGCTTTTT.

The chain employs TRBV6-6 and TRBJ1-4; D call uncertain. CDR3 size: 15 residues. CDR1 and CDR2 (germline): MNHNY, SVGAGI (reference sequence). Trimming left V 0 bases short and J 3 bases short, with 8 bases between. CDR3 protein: CASSYSRQANEKLFF. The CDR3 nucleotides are TGTGCCAGCAGTTACTCTAGGCAGGCTAATGAAAAACTGTTTTTT.

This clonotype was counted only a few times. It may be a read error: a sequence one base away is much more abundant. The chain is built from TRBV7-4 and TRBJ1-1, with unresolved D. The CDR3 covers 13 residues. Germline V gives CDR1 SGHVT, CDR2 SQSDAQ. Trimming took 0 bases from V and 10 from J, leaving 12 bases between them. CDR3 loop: CASSLAGGYGAFF. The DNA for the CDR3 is TGTGCCAGCAGCTTAGCTGGAGGCTATGGAGCTTTCTTT.

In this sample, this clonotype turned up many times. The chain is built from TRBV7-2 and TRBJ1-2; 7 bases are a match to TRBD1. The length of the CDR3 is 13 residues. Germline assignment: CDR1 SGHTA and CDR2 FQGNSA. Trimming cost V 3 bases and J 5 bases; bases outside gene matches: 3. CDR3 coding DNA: TGTGCCAGCAGCTTGGGACAGACTTATGGCTACACCTTC. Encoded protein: CASSLGQTYGYTF.

The CDR3 spells CASSQASGPEAFF. The CDR3 nucleotides read TGCGCCAGCAGCCAAGCTTCCGGTCCTGAAGCTTTCTTT. The rearrangement links TRBV4-1 to TRBJ1-1; no reliable D call. CDR3 size: 13 residues. Germline V gives CDR1 MGHRA, CDR2 YSYEKL. With 1 base removed from V and 6 bases from J, the gap between germline ends came to 9 bases.

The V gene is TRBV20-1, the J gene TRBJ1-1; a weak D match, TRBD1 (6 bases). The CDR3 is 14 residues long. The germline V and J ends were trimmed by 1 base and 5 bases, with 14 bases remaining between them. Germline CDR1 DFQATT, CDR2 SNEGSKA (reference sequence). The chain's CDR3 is CSARGGAQRTEAFF. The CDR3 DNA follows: TGCAGTGCTAGAGGGGGGGCGCAAAGGACTGAAGCTTTCTTT.

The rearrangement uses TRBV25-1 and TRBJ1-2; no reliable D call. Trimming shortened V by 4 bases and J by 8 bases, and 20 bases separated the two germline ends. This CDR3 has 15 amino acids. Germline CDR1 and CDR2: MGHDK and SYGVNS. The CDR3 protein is CASSALGRFSGGYTF. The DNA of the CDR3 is TGTGCCAGCAGTGCTCTCGGACGCTTCTCGGGAGGCTACACCTTC.

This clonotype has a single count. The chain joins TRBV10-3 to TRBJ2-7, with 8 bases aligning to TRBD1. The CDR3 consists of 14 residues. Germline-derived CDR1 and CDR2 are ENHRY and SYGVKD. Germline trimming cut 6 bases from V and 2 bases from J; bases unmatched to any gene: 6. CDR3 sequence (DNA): TGTGCCATCAGCTGGACAGGGAGTACCTACGAGCAGTACTTC. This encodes CAISWTGSTYEQYF.

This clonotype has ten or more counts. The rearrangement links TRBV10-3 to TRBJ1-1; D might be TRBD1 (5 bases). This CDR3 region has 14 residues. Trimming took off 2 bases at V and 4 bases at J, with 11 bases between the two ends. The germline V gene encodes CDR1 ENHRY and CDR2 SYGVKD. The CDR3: CAISEGRESTEAFF. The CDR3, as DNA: TGTGCCATCAGTGAGGGCAGGGAGTCCACTGAAGCTTTCTTT.